This TCR beta chain came from a study of blood T cell repertoires in COVID-19. The wider study: The analysed material was cDNA or gDNA that came from T cells, B-cell-depleted T cells, or PBMCs.

This table comes from immunoSEQ multiplex PCR, and its TCRdb copy is limited to in-frame clones, with some not included. In the table there are roughly 46,000 clones, roughly four fifths of which are singletons. This CDR3 region has 13 residues. V was shortened by 1 base and J by 4 bases, with 8 bases between the two germline ends. The germline gives CDR1 SGHAT, CDR2 FQNNGV. The sequencing sample was made of peripheral blood. This chain links TRBV11-2 with TRBJ2-7, with D unclear. This TCR derives from a man aged 55 to 70 with active COVID-19. The CDR3 loop is CASSLGSTYEQYF. CDR3 nucleotide sequence: TGTGCCAGCAGCTTAGGGTCCACATACGAGCAGTACTTC.